This TCR beta chain was sequenced in a study of blood T cell repertoires in COVID-19. Across the whole study: The United States, Italy and Spain were the sources of the acute and convalescent COVID-19 samples. T cells, B-cell-depleted T cells, or PBMCs provided the cDNA or gDNA that served as material.

V shed 1 base and J shed 4 bases, with 17 bases lying between them. CDR3 length: 17 amino acids. Per germline, CDR1 LGHNA and CDR2 YNFKEQ. Original handling: Reference gene primers were amplified, and this amplification served to estimate nucleated cell counts. Generated by immunoSEQ multiplex PCR, the TCRdb table keeps only in-frame clones and is missing some. The D gene and trimming were derived from the DNA, and the V and J assignments and clone size from that table. The data hold 150,000 or so clones, with about nine tenths observed a single time. Sample: peripheral blood. The sequence derives from a human donor in a cohort sampled during active COVID-19. The gene calls are TRBV4-2 and TRBJ1-3, with TRBD1 as a possible D gene (5 bases). CDR3 coding DNA: TGTGCCAGCAGCCAAGTTTTGGGGCCTATCCCGGGAAACACCATATATTTT. It encodes CASSQVLGPIPGNTIYF.